This record covers a single T cell receptor beta chain. Its antigen is still unknown. Second-dose recipients at about 4 or about 12 weeks were treated as one pooled group. This entry belongs to a study of T cell responses to AZD1222 COVID-19 vaccine. V was cut by 0 bases and J by 0 bases, with 7 bases left in between. The CDR3 length is 15 residues. Germline V gene data show CDR1 as SGDLS and CDR2 as YYNGEE. The protocol was immunoSEQ multiplex PCR, while the TCRdb copy is restricted to in-frame clones and leaves out a portion. Of around 140,000 clones listed, around 90% are singletons. Study outcomes and limitations: Seropositive status at baseline applied to only 5 to 7 AZD1222 recipients. Reportedly, nearly half of unique spike TCRs recognized epitopes outside B.1.351/B.1.1.7 mutations.

This receptor was obtained from an adult who received the AZD1222 COVID-19 vaccine. Here the sequenced sample was peripheral blood, taken 28 days after the second AZD1222 dose. The chain recombines TRBV9 with TRBJ1-3; no clear D. The CDR3 here is CASSVGTLSGNTIYF. The CDR3 DNA follows: TGTGCCAGCAGCGTAGGGACCCTCTCTGGAAACACCATATATTTT.